These 2 T cell receptor beta chains originate from one sample sequenced in a study of blood T cell repertoires in COVID-19 (dated by TCRdb to about 2020). The library was obtained by the immunoSEQ multiplex PCR assay. TCRdb obtained this table from immuneACCESS and retained in-frame rearrangements with V and J assigned. These tables miss some clones; where compared with another copy, unresolved V genes account for less than half of the shortfall, and the remainder is unexplained. A total of under 150,000 clones appear in this sample, more than 65% of them only once. The biggest ten clones account for less than 5.5% of the sample. The specimen was peripheral blood. Receptors originate from a man aged 60 to 75 with acute or convalescent COVID-19.

This chain connects TRBV4-1 to TRBJ2-7; 9 nucleotides agree with TRBD1. Trimming removed 2 bases from V and 2 bases from J; junction bases left unmatched: 4. The germline CDR1 and CDR2 sequences are MGHRA and YSYEKL. The CDR3 has 15 amino acids. CDR3 coding DNA: TGCGCCAGCAGCCAACGGACAGGGGTTCCCTACGAGCAGTACTTC. This sequence encodes CASSQRTGVPYEQYF.

This clone has just a few counts. The rearrangement links TRBV6-1 to TRBJ2-1; 9 bases match TRBD2. The germline V gene has CDR1 MNHNS and CDR2 SASEGT. J lost 10 bases, V lost 1 base, and 5 bases had no gene match. This CDR3 region has 14 residues. The CDR3 reads CASSEGGTSPEQFF. CDR3 coding DNA: TGTGCCAGCAGTGAAGGGGGGACTAGCCCAGAGCAGTTCTTC.